The clone carrying this TCR beta chain has a single count. No antigen is known for it. This sample was included in a study of T cell responses to AZD1222 COVID-19 vaccine. Overall study context: Pooling of second doses given at about 4 or about 12 weeks was done. Study results and caveats: Donors skewed white British and female; clonal diversity was possibly underestimated. Unmutated variant regions are reportedly targeted by nearly half of spike-specific TCRs. With dominance at 160-218 and 743-854, vaccine-associated CD4 TCRs spanned spike.

Trimming pared 6 bases from V and 10 bases from J, leaving 10 bases between. This CDR3 has 10 amino acids. The germline gives CDR1 SQVTM, CDR2 ANQGSEA. TCRdb's table, derived via immunoSEQ multiplex PCR, lists solely in-frame clones and lacks some. The repertoire includes about 120,000 clones, roughly 87% of them detected once, and approximately 7.5% sits in the top ten. The V call is TRBV29-1, the J call TRBJ2-1, with D perhaps TRBD2 (5 bases). The receptor's source is an adult in good health. Sequenced here: peripheral blood, sampled on day 0 of AZD1222 vaccination. Written as DNA, the CDR3 is TGCAGCGTGCCCGGGATCGAGCAGTTCTTC. Translated: CSVPGIEQFF.